The clone carrying this T cell receptor beta chain was recorded a few times. Its antigen remains unknown. A J-beta primer mix and a sample-barcoded 5' primer were used in a second PCR of about 7 to 11 cycles. A template-switch adaptor with 12 random nucleotides tagged each cDNA molecule. MiXCR, run by TCRdb on the 5' RACE reads, gives a single entry per CDR3 protein. This repertoire shows around 1,800,000 distinct CDR3 sequences, approximately 40% found once; its top ten account for 20% to 25%. This sample was included in a study of blood T cells in healthy people across ages. Study-level results: Per million T cells, TCR beta diversity dropped roughly linearly as age increased. With donor CMV status unknown, expanded clonotype changes were possibly confounded.

Germline CDR1 and CDR2: SGHTA and FQGNSA. Trimming took off 0 bases at V and 7 bases at J, with 13 bases between the two ends. This CDR3 is built from 14 residues. The chain has TRBV7-2 and TRBJ2-7, with a tentative D call TRBD1 (5 bases). The sequence was collected from a human donor in good health. Material for sequencing was blood. CDR3 bases: TGTGCCAGCAGCTTAGCAAGGGGTAATGGAGAGCAGTACTTC. Translating it yields CASSLARGNGEQYF.